Each of the 12 T cell receptor beta chains below was sequenced from the same sample in a study of T-cell memory formation after mild COVID-19. TCRdb independently ran MiXCR on the 5' RACE reads; one entry per CDR3 protein. The sample lists 250,000 or so distinct CDR3 sequences; about a sixth were seen once. Material: PBMCs or a T cell subset sorted from them (not recorded which). The source is a man in his late teens or twenties who had mild COVID-19 (a few samples of this study predate the infection). Cell type and time point are not known.

V gene TRBV20-1 combines with J gene TRBJ2-1; D is undetermined. The CDR3 consists of 14 residues. V was clipped by 2 bases and J by 6 bases, with 14 bases between them. Germline V gene data show CDR1 as DFQATT and CDR2 as SNEGSKA (reference sequence). The CDR3 reads CSARRVKLLNEQFF. CDR3 in DNA: TGCAGTGCTAGAAGGGTGAAGTTACTCAATGAGCAGTTCTTC.

This clonotype was counted only a few times. The chain joins TRBV7-6 to TRBJ2-5; D is perhaps TRBD2 (6 bases). Per germline, CDR1 SGHVS and CDR2 FNYEAQ. Trimming removed 6 bases at V and 2 bases at J, with 13 bases between. The length of the CDR3 is 14 residues. The CDR3 region is CASRLRGGQETQYF. DNA for the CDR3: TGTGCCAGCAGACTCCGGGGAGGTCAAGAGACCCAGTACTTC.

This clonotype was observed a few times. The V and J genes are TRBV28 and TRBJ2-3, with a possible D match to TRBD1 (5 bases). V was cut by 2 bases and J by 4 bases, with 22 bases left in between. CDR3 length equals 18 residues. Germline V gene lookup returns CDR1 MDHEN and CDR2 SYDVKM. The DNA for the CDR3 is TGTGCCAGCAGTTTAAGGGGCTTCAAACCTCACATGTCAGATACGCAGTATTTT. Its translation: CASSLRGFKPHMSDTQYF.

This clonotype has just a few counts. The chain couples TRBV5-1 to TRBJ2-5; possible D gene TRBD1, 6 bases. This CDR3 is built from 13 residues. V was clipped by 4 bases and J by 5 bases, with 12 bases between them. Per germline, CDR1 SGHRS and CDR2 YFSETQ. The CDR3 coding sequence is TGCGCCAGCAGCCCCGGACAGCGGGAGACCCAGTACTTC. This gives the protein CASSPGQRETQYF.

The chain combines TRBV20-1 with TRBJ2-1; the match to TRBD2 covers 12 bases. The germline V gene encodes CDR1 DFQATT and CDR2 SNEGSKA (reference sequence). This CDR3 has 13 amino acids. The CDR3 here is CTKLAGGLNEQFF. The CDR3 region has the DNA TGCACAAAACTAGCGGGGGGCTTGAATGAGCAGTTCTTC.

The chain links TRBV24-1 to TRBJ2-7; D is uncertain. Germline lookup yields CDR1 KGHDR and CDR2 SFDVKD. V was cut by 3 bases and J by 5 bases, with 13 bases left in between. CDR3 length: 14 residues. The CDR3 sequence is CATSDPLRLNEQYV. As DNA, the CDR3 is TGTGCCACCAGTGATCCCCTCCGGCTCAACGAGCAGTACGTC.

This clonotype was detected only a few times. The V and J genes are TRBV3-1 and TRBJ2-2; a possible D gene is TRBD2 (6 bases). V was clipped by 0 bases and J by 4 bases, with 12 bases between them. Per germline, CDR1 LGHDT and CDR2 YNNKEL (reference sequence). This CDR3 spans 16 amino acids. DNA for the CDR3: TGTGCCAGCAGCCAAGATGGGCTAGCGACCACCGGGGAGCTGTTTTTT. The encoded protein is CASSQDGLATTGELFF.

This clonotype was observed at least ten times. V is TRBV5-1 and J is TRBJ2-7; D remains ambiguous. With 0 bases removed from V and 2 bases from J, the gap between germline ends came to 12 bases. The CDR3 has 15 amino acids. The germline V gene has CDR1 SGHRS and CDR2 YFSETQ. CDR3 bases: TGCGCCAGCAGCTTGGAGGGCAGGATAACCTACGAGCAGTACTTC. It yields the protein CASSLEGRITYEQYF.

In its sample, this clonotype was seen a few times. The rearrangement uses TRBV7-9 and TRBJ2-1; D remains ambiguous. V was clipped by 5 bases and J by 6 bases, with 20 bases between them. In germline, CDR1 is SEHNR, CDR2 FQNEAQ (reference sequence). This CDR3 contains 16 residues. The CDR3 DNA is TGTGCCAGCAGCACCCGCCTGGGTACCCGATTCAATGAGCAGTTCTTC. Translated, it gives CASSTRLGTRFNEQFF.

V gene TRBV20-1 combines with J gene TRBJ2-3; 8 bases line up with TRBD1. This CDR3 region has 14 residues. Per the germline V gene, CDR1 is DFQATT and CDR2 is SNEGSKA (reference sequence). The junction had 9 bases not matched to a gene; V was cut back by 6 bases and J by 4 bases. The CDR3 spells CSAPGQGGADTQYF. CDR3 nucleotides: TGCAGTGCGCCTGGACAGGGTGGAGCAGATACGCAGTATTTT.

This clonotype was counted between two and nine times. V gene TRBV27 combines with J gene TRBJ2-7, with D possibly being TRBD1 (6 bases). V gave up 4 bases and J gave up 3 bases, with 10 bases separating them. The CDR3 extends over 13 amino acids. In germline, CDR1 is MNHEY, CDR2 SMNVEV (reference sequence). The CDR3 region is CASSYRAYYEQYF. The CDR3 DNA is TGTGCCAGCAGTTACAGGGCCTACTACGAGCAGTACTTC.

This clonotype occurred a few times. The chain joins TRBV7-8 to TRBJ1-5; D call uncertain. Trimming pared 3 bases from V and 3 bases from J, leaving 3 bases between. This CDR3 is 12 amino acids long. Germline V gene data show CDR1 as SGHVS and CDR2 as FQNEAQ. This CDR3 is CASSFNNQPQHF. DNA for the CDR3: TGTGCCAGCAGCTTTAACAATCAGCCCCAGCATTTT.